This TCR beta chain was sequenced in a study of blood T cell repertoires in COVID-19. Germline values: CDR1 KGHSH, CDR2 LQKENI. V shed 6 bases, J shed 2 bases, and the junction held 6 bases outside the gene matches. CDR3 length equals 14 residues. TCRdb's copy holds only in-frame clones and misses some; the assay was immunoSEQ multiplex PCR. The profile shows tens of thousands of clones, approximately 87% of them singletons. The receptor's source is a man between 40 and 49 years old with COVID-19, enrolled during active disease. The sample consisted of peripheral blood. The V gene is TRBV18, the J gene TRBJ2-7; TRBD1 agrees at 8 bases. CDR3 amino acids: CASSRGQGPYEQYF. The CDR3 DNA reads as TGTGCCAGCTCTCGTGGACAGGGCCCCTACGAGCAGTACTTC.